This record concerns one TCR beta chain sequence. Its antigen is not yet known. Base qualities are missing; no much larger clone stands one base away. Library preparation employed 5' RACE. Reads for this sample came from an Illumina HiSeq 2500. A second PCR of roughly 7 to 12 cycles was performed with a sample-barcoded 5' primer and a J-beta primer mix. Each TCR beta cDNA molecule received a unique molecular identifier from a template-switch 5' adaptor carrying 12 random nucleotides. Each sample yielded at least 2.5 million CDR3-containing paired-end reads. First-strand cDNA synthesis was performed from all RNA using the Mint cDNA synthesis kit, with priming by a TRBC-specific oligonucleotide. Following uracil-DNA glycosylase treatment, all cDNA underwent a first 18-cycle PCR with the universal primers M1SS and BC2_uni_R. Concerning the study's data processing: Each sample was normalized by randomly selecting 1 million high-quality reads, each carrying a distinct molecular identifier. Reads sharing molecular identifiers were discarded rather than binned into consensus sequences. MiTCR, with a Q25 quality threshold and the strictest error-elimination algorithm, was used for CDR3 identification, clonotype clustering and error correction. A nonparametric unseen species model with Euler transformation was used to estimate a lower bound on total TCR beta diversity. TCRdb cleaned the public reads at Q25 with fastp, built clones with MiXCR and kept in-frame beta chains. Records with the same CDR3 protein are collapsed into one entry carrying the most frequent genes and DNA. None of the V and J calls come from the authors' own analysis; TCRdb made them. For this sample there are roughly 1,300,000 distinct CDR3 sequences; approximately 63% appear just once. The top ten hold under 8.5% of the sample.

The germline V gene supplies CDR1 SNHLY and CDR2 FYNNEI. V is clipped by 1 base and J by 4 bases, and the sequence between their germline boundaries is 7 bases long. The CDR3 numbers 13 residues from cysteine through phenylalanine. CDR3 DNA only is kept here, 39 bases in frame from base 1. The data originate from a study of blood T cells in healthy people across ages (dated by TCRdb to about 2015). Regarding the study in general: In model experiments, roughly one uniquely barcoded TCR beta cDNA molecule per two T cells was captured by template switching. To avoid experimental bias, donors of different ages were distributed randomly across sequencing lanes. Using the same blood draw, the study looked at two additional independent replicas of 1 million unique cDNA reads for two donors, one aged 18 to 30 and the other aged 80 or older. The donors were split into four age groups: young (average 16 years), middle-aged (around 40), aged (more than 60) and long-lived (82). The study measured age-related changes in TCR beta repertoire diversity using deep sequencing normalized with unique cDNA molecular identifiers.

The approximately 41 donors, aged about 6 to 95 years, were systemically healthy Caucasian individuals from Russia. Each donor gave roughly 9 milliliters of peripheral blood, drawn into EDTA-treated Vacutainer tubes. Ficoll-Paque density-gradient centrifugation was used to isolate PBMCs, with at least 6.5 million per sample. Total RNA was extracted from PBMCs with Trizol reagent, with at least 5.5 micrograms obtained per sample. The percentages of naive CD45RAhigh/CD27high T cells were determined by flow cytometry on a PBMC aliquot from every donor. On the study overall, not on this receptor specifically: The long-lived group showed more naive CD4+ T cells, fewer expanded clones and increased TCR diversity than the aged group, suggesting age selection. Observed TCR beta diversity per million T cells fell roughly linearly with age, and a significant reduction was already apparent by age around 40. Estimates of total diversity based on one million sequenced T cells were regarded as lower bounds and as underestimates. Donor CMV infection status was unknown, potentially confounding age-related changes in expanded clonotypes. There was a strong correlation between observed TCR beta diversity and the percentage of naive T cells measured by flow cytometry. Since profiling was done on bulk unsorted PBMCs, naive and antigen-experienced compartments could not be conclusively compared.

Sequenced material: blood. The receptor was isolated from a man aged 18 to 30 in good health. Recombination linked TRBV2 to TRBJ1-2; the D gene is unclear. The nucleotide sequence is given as TGTGCCAGCAGTGAAGGCTTCGGCTATGGCTACACCTTC. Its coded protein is CASSEGFGYGYTF.